This T cell receptor (beta chain) stems from a study of memory CD4+ T cells and cytomegalovirus serostatus. General study results and limits: CMV serostatus prediction reached median AUC approximately 0.95, or 0.91 with US-trained model. Each of 65 to 70 CMV-associated TCRbeta sequences occurred in one to five individuals.

The sort gate was single viable CD3+CD4+CD8-CD45RO+ cells for memory CD4+ T cells. Serum IgG to CMV pp150, pp28, p38 and p52 defined serostatus. The CDR3 sequence is 13 residues long. V lost 0 bases to trimming and J lost 5 bases, with 6 bases between them. Looked up from germline, CDR1 is SGHRS and CDR2 is YFSETQ. Turning to this clone: The antigen is undetermined.

Some clones are missing from TCRdb's copy, which holds only in-frame ones; the method was immunoSEQ multiplex PCR. The repertoire holds some 26,000 clones, with over 70% as singletons. This receptor was taken from an adult in good health and CMV-seronegative. Sequencing input: memory CD4+ T cells from blood. The gene calls are TRBV5-1 and TRBJ2-1; D gene ambiguous. The CDR3 protein is CASSLGVDNEQFF. The CDR3 DNA follows: TGCGCCAGCAGCTTGGGTGTAGACAATGAGCAGTTCTTC.